This TCR beta chain was sequenced during a study of blood T cell repertoires in COVID-19. Participant reports of clinical history set cohort assignment. The V gene's germline CDR1 is KGHSH and CDR2 LQKENI. This CDR3 region has 18 residues. V was clipped by 1 base and J by 0 bases, with 18 bases between them. Assay: immunoSEQ multiplex PCR; the TCRdb copy retains only in-frame clones and omits some. In the table there are a few hundred thousand clones, 70% to 90% of which are singletons. This sequence originates from a woman between 35 and 50 years old with acute COVID-19. Sequencing used PBMCs or T cells enriched from blood (not recorded which). The chain joins TRBV18 to TRBJ1-1; tentative D call: TRBD1 (5 bases). CDR3 nucleotides: TGTGCCAGCTCACCACGGGGGAGGGGAGCCCAATTGAACACTGAAGCTTTCTTT. It translates to CASSPRGRGAQLNTEAFF.